The entry below describes one TCR beta chain. The antigen is not known. TCRdb's copy holds only in-frame clones and misses some; the assay was immunoSEQ multiplex PCR. The table records more than 95,000 clones, roughly 82% of them present only once. This sample was included in a study of T cell responses to AZD1222 COVID-19 vaccine. The study, taken as a whole, reports: Only a handful of AZD1222 recipients, roughly 6 in all, had baseline seropositivity.

This specimen was peripheral blood, taken 28 days after the second AZD1222 dose. The receptor comes from an adult who received the AZD1222 COVID-19 vaccine.

The CDR3 coding sequence is TGTGCCAGCAGCTCCGATACCGGGACGAGACAATACGAGCAGTACTTC. Translated, it gives CASSSDTGTRQYEQYF. J is TRBJ2-7 and V is TRBV7-8; D is tentatively TRBD1 or TRBD2 (5 bases each). Trimming cost V 4 bases and J 4 bases, with 20 bases left between them. The CDR3 runs 16 residues. CDR1 SGHVS and CDR2 FQNEAQ come from the germline V gene.